These 8 T cell receptor beta chains came from one sample sequenced in a study of post-analysis software for immune sequencing data. Findings and limits, study-wide: A handful of TRBV segments were significantly more frequent in patients than in controls. TRBV5-6, TRBV5-1 and TRBV20-1 were among these segments.

No antigens are known for them. Carried by the TCR beta cDNA libraries were unique molecular identifiers. TCRdb processed the PCR reads anew with MiXCR; each CDR3 protein has one entry. Of about half a million distinct CDR3 sequences in the sample, 30% to 40% are singletons; the top ten hold around 5.9%. The sequenced sample was blood. Source of these receptors: a girl younger than 18 with multiple sclerosis.

Details on this clonotype: This sequence may be a read error, since a much larger clone differs from it by one base. This chain's CDR3 is CASSRRTGLVDAQYF. In nucleotides, the CDR3 is TGTGCCAGCAGCCGAAGGACAGGGTTGGTAGATGCGCAGTATTTT. The V and J genes are TRBV12-3 or TRBV12-4 and TRBJ2-3, with 8 nucleotides matching TRBD1. The CDR3 is 15 residues long.

This chain connects TRBV6-5 to TRBJ2-1; TRBD1 is a possible D gene (6 bases). This CDR3 region has 19 residues. Germline V gene data show CDR1 as MNHEY and CDR2 as SVGAGI. V dropped 4 bases and J dropped 3 bases, with 25 bases sitting between them. CDR3 sequence reads: CASSSLKTIKQGYYNEQFF. CDR3 DNA: TGTGCCAGCAGTTCCTTGAAAACCATAAAACAGGGATACTACAATGAGCAGTTCTTC.

The chain uses TRBV3-1 and TRBJ2-1, with D perhaps TRBD2 (6 bases). The germline V and J ends were trimmed by 4 bases and 7 bases, with 14 bases remaining between them. CDR1 is LGHDT, CDR2 YNNKEL, per germline (reference sequence). CDR3 length: 14 residues. The CDR3 is CASSPGAQVNEQFF. CDR3 DNA: TGTGCCAGCAGCCCGGGAGCCCAGGTGAATGAGCAGTTCTTC.

This clonotype was counted only a few times. J is TRBJ2-3 and V is TRBV7-2; 9 nucleotides agree with TRBD2. The CDR3 is 19 amino acids. The germline gives CDR1 SGHTA, CDR2 FQGNSA. With V trimmed by 4 bases and J by 3 bases, 17 bases remained unmatched. CDR3 amino acids: CASSSTRGAGGIKTDTQYF. CDR3 coding DNA: TGTGCCAGCAGCTCCACGAGGGGTGCGGGGGGGATCAAGACAGATACGCAGTATTTT.

This chain uses TRBV2 with TRBJ2-1; D is undetermined. The DNA matches TRBJ2-7 better at its end, which makes the J call doubtful. This CDR3 is built from 12 residues. Germline V gives CDR1 SNHLY, CDR2 FYNNEI. The CDR3: CVMVSSYNEQYF. CDR3 coding DNA: TGTGTAATGGTCAGCTCCTACAATGAGCAGTACTTC.

The V call is TRBV6-5, the J call TRBJ1-2; no clear D gene. Germline CDR1 is MNHEY and CDR2 is SVGAGI. This CDR3 has 16 residues. V was pared by 2 bases and J by 1 base, with 14 bases between. This CDR3 is CASSYISRPLNYGYTF. CDR3 DNA sequence: TGTGCCAGCAGTTACATATCCAGGCCCCTTAACTATGGCTACACCTTC.

CDR3 sequence reads: CASSPNGVLSGANVLTF. The DNA for the CDR3 is TGTGCCAGCAGCCCAAATGGGGTGCTCTCTGGGGCCAACGTCCTGACTTTC. V gene TRBV28 combines with J gene TRBJ2-6; D is ambiguous. This CDR3 comprises 17 residues. The germline gives CDR1 MDHEN, CDR2 SYDVKM. With 6 bases removed from V and 0 bases from J, the gap between germline ends came to 15 bases.

The chain joins TRBV9 to TRBJ2-7; TRBD2 might be the D (5 bases). The V gene lost 0 bases and the J gene lost 1 base, with 11 bases spanning the gap. Looked up from germline, CDR1 is SGDLS and CDR2 is YYNGEE. The CDR3 length is 15 residues. CDR3 bases: TGTGCCAGCAGCGTAGGAGGGCCCCGGTCCTACGAGCAGTACTTC. Residues: CASSVGGPRSYEQYF.